The 30 T cell receptor beta chains below all came from one sample that was sequenced in a study of blood T cell repertoires in COVID-19. Using immunoSEQ multiplex PCR, the repertoire was profiled, and TCRdb retains in-frame clones only, with some absent. The table records roughly 120,000 clones, more than 70% of them present only once. The sequenced material came from peripheral blood. The receptors come from a woman aged 45-65 years with acute or convalescent COVID-19.

The chain has TRBV6-5 and TRBJ1-2, with 9 bases aligning to TRBD1. This CDR3 spans 15 amino acids. V lost 0 bases, J lost 7 bases, and 6 bases stayed unmatched. The germline CDR1 and CDR2 sequences are MNHEY and SVGAGI. The DNA of the CDR3 is TGTGCCAGCAGTTACTCGGGACAGGGAAGCCGTGGCTACACCTTC. Residues: CASSYSGQGSRGYTF.

This clone has just one count. The chain links TRBV18 to TRBJ1-4, with 7 bases lining up with TRBD1. The CDR3 is 14 amino acids. Germline CDR1 KGHSH, CDR2 LQKENI. After removal of 6 bases from V and 4 bases from J, the junction contained 5 bases not matched to a gene. The DNA for the CDR3 is TGTGCCAGCTCCGAATACAGGGGTAATGAAAAACTGTTTTTT. It is translated as CASSEYRGNEKLFF.

The J gene is TRBJ2-3, the V gene TRBV7-2; 8 bases agree with TRBD2. V lost 2 bases and J lost 6; bases outside the gene matches: 7. The CDR3 loop spans 15 amino acids. Germline V gene lookup returns CDR1 SGHTA and CDR2 FQGNSA. The CDR3 nucleotides read TGTGCCAGCAGCTTATCCAGCGGGAGTGGCGATACGCAGTATTTT. It codes for CASSLSSGSGDTQYF.

The chain carries TRBV19 and TRBJ2-2; 7 bases align to TRBD1. CDR3 length: 15 residues. CDR1 LNHDA and CDR2 SQIVND come from the germline V gene (reference sequence). V lost 5 bases to trimming and J lost 4 bases; unmatched junction nucleotides: 7. CDR3 nucleotides: TGTGCCAGTAGTTACGAGGGGGCGGGCACCGGGGAGCTGTTTTTT. It translates to CASSYEGAGTGELFF.

This chain joins TRBV5-4 and TRBJ2-1, with TRBD2 matching 7 bases. V shed 4 bases and J 10 bases; nucleotides not matched to a gene: 17. CDR1 is SGHNT, CDR2 YYREEE, per germline (reference sequence). The CDR3 runs 16 residues. CDR3 DNA sequence: TGTGCCAGCAGCCACCAAACCGGGGGGAGGTCGAGGGAGCAGTTCTTC. Translation gives CASSHQTGGRSREQFF.

The chain employs TRBV7-9 and TRBJ2-7, with TRBD2 matching 7 bases. The CDR3 has 14 amino acids. J gave up 6 bases and V 3 bases, and 8 bases lay outside the gene matches. Germline V gene lookup returns CDR1 SEHNR and CDR2 FQNEAQ (reference sequence). CDR3 region: CASSLRGLDFEQYF. CDR3 DNA sequence: TGTGCCAGCAGCTTGAGAGGACTAGACTTCGAGCAGTACTTC.

The sample holds one count of this clone. V and J are TRBV5-1 and TRBJ2-1, with D possibly TRBD1 on 6 matching bases. The V and J ends lost 2 bases and 6 bases respectively, with 15 bases between them. Germline V gene lookup returns CDR1 SGHRS and CDR2 YFSETQ. CDR3 length: 15 amino acids. CDR3 amino acids: CASSLSGTPANEQFF. The DNA of the CDR3 is TGCGCCAGCAGCTTATCCGGGACACCGGCCAATGAGCAGTTCTTC.

This clone has just one count. The chain carries TRBV5-1 and TRBJ1-2; the D gene is possibly TRBD1 (6 bases). CDR1 and CDR2 from the germline V gene are SGHRS and YFSETQ. V lost 4 bases to trimming and J lost 2 bases, with 15 bases between them. This CDR3 region has 15 residues. The CDR3 sequence: CASSELQGGNYGYTF. DNA for the CDR3: TGCGCCAGCAGCGAATTACAGGGTGGGAACTATGGCTACACCTTC.

The chain couples TRBV10-2 to TRBJ1-6; D is perhaps TRBD1 (5 bases). Between the trimmed V and J ends, which lost 3 bases and 6 bases, there was a span of 15 bases. This CDR3 is 16 amino acids long. CDR1 is WSHSY and CDR2 is SAAADI in the germline V gene. The CDR3 DNA reads as TGCGCCAGCAGTGACTCCTCCGGCAGGGCTAATTCACCCCTCCACTTT. It yields the protein CASSDSSGRANSPLHF.

The CDR3: CATSDLRVGTQYF. CDR3 DNA: TGTGCCACCAGTGATTTGCGGGTTGGTACGCAGTATTTT. This chain joins TRBV24-1 and TRBJ2-3, with D hard to call. Germline values: CDR1 KGHDR, CDR2 SFDVKD. CDR3 length equals 13 residues. V dropped 0 bases and J dropped 8 bases, with 8 bases sitting between them.

The chain has TRBV5-1 and TRBJ2-5; the match to TRBD2 covers 14 bases. With 0 bases clipped from V and 5 bases from J, the junction kept 6 bases outside the gene matches. This CDR3 comprises 17 residues. CDR1 SGHRS and CDR2 YFSETQ come from the germline V gene. CDR3: CASSLGVGLAGGETQYF. In DNA, the CDR3 is TGCGCCAGCAGCTTGGGGGTCGGACTAGCGGGAGGCGAGACCCAGTACTTC.

The chain is built from TRBV6-5 and TRBJ2-1; the D gene is possibly TRBD1 (6 bases). The ends were cut back, 7 bases at V and 15 bases at J, with 28 bases in the middle. Germline V CDR1 and CDR2: MNHEY, SVGAGI. The CDR3 is made up of 15 amino acids. Written as DNA, the CDR3 is TGTGCCAGCACACCTAGCAAGGGACCCTCACTAGGGGGGTTCTTC. Its protein product is CASTPSKGPSLGGFF.

The J gene is TRBJ2-3, the V gene TRBV7-6; 7 bases are a match to TRBD2. Unmatched junction bases numbered 11, after V lost 5 bases and J lost 6 bases. The CDR3 totals 15 residues. Looked up from germline, CDR1 is SGHVS and CDR2 is FNYEAQ. CDR3 nucleotide sequence: TGTGCCAGCAGCCTGGGAGGGACTGCGACCGATACGCAGTATTTT. Translating gives CASSLGGTATDTQYF.

This clone came up once. J is TRBJ2-5 and V is TRBV4-1; 9 bases agree with TRBD1. Germline values: CDR1 MGHRA, CDR2 YSYEKL. This CDR3 region has 17 residues. Trimming at V came to 3 bases and at J to 5 bases, leaving 13 bases not matched to a gene. The chain's CDR3 is CASSQDSGQGGGETQYF. The CDR3 region has the DNA TGCGCCAGCAGCCAGGACTCGGGACAGGGAGGCGGGGAGACCCAGTACTTC.

The CDR3 nucleotides read TGTGCCAGCAGCAAAGCGCGACTAGCGGGAGGCGAGCAGTTCTTC. It translates to CASSKARLAGGEQFF. This chain links TRBV21-1 with TRBJ2-1; whether TRBD2, the table's D call, matches the DNA was not checked. TRBV21-1 is a recognized pseudogene. CDR3 length: 15 amino acids.

The genes are TRBV6-5 and TRBJ1-4; 9 bases agree with TRBD1. Germline trimming cut 4 bases from V and 4 bases from J; bases unmatched to any gene: 4. This CDR3 contains 15 residues. CDR1 and CDR2 from the germline V gene are MNHEY and SVGAGI. The CDR3 is CASSSTGGINEKLFF. The CDR3 DNA reads TGTGCCAGCAGTTCCACAGGGGGCATTAATGAAAAACTGTTTTTT.

The V gene is TRBV5-1, the J gene TRBJ2-1, with D possibly matching TRBD2 (6 bases). Germline V CDR1 and CDR2: SGHRS, YFSETQ. This CDR3 has 17 residues. V was clipped by 3 bases and J by 1 base, with 17 bases between them. Here the CDR3 reads CASSSTGASVSYNEQFF. The CDR3 DNA reads TGCGCCAGCAGCTCCACGGGCGCTAGCGTGTCCTACAATGAGCAGTTCTTC.

The chain links TRBV20-1 to TRBJ1-5; the D is unclear. The CDR3 has 14 amino acids. Germline V gene sequence: CDR1 DFQATT, CDR2 SNEGSKA (reference sequence). V was trimmed by 3 bases and J by 4 bases, leaving 13 bases between them. Written as DNA, the CDR3 is TGCAGTGCTAGTCCGGGGTTTGGAAATCAGCCCCAGCATTTT. Translated, it gives CSASPGFGNQPQHF.

The chain carries TRBV4-2 and TRBJ2-5, with 7 bases that match TRBD1. CDR1 is LGHNA, CDR2 YNFKEQ, per germline. This CDR3 comprises 15 residues. The ends lost 4 bases at V and 5 bases at J; junction bases unmatched: 10. CDR3 sequence: CASSLRTGDRETQYF. The CDR3 DNA follows: TGTGCCAGCAGCCTGCGGACAGGAGACAGGGAGACCCAGTACTTC.

The gene calls are TRBV21-1 and TRBJ1-1; the listed D gene, TRBD1, was not tested against the DNA. TRBV21-1 is noted as a pseudogene. This CDR3 contains 15 residues. The CDR3: CASSPRQGMNTEAFF. The CDR3 nucleotides read TGTGCCAGCAGCCCCCGACAGGGAATGAACACTGAAGCTTTCTTT.

The sample holds one count of this clone. The chain links TRBV7-9 to TRBJ2-2, with 9 nucleotides matching TRBD1. Germline CDR1 reads SEHNR; CDR2 reads FQNEAQ (reference sequence). V gave up 5 bases and J gave up 3 bases; unmatched junction bases: 7. The CDR3 loop spans 16 amino acids. This CDR3 reads CASSRRQGVDTGELFF. CDR3 DNA sequence: TGTGCCAGCAGCCGAAGACAGGGGGTGGACACCGGGGAGCTGTTTTTT.

The rearrangement uses TRBV9 and TRBJ2-5, with D possibly being TRBD2 (6 bases). Trimming left V 0 bases short and J 1 base short, with 13 bases between. Germline CDR1 is SGDLS and CDR2 is YYNGEE. This CDR3 region has 16 residues. The CDR3 region is CASSVGASVRQETQYF. The CDR3 DNA sequence: TGTGCCAGCAGCGTAGGTGCTAGCGTGCGCCAAGAGACCCAGTACTTC.

The V and J genes are TRBV7-9 and TRBJ1-2, with no clear D. V was clipped by 0 bases and J by 2 bases, with 10 bases between them. There are 15 residues in the CDR3. CDR1 and CDR2 (germline): SEHNR, FQNEAQ (reference sequence). As DNA, the CDR3 is TGTGCCAGCAGCTTAGCCTCGCCACAAAACTATGGCTACACCTTC. Protein product: CASSLASPQNYGYTF.

V usage is TRBV7-6 and J usage is TRBJ2-3; 10 nucleotides agree with TRBD2. CDR1 and CDR2 from the germline V gene are SGHVS and FNYEAQ. Germline trimming cut 0 bases from V and 6 bases from J; bases unmatched to any gene: 12. The CDR3 is made up of 18 amino acids. The CDR3 here is CASSLASLAGVASDTQYF. CDR3 in DNA: TGTGCCAGCAGCTTAGCGTCCCTAGCGGGAGTAGCAAGTGATACGCAGTATTTT.

The chain joins TRBV30 to TRBJ2-3; tentatively, D is TRBD2 (5 bases). The CDR3 runs to 15 residues. The germline V and J ends were trimmed by 2 bases and 5 bases, with 17 bases remaining between them. Germline-derived CDR1 and CDR2 are GTSNPN and SVGIG (reference sequence). The CDR3 sequence: CAWSHYPRERDTQYF. CDR3 sequence (DNA): TGTGCCTGGAGTCACTATCCAAGGGAGCGAGATACGCAGTATTTT.

This chain uses TRBV30 with TRBJ1-5; 7 bases fit TRBD1. The V gene end was trimmed by 4 bases and the J gene end by 3 bases; junction bases not matched to a gene: 6. CDR1 GTSNPN and CDR2 SVGIG come from the germline V gene (reference sequence). CDR3 length: 14 amino acids. This CDR3 is CAWTTGHNNQPQHF. The CDR3 region has the DNA TGTGCCTGGACGACAGGGCATAACAATCAGCCCCAGCATTTT. Filled out from reference TRBV30 and TRBJ1-5, the complete variable domain reads SQTIHQWPATLVQPVGSPLSLECTVEGTSNPNLYWYRQAAGRGLQLLFYSVGIGQISSEVPQNLSASRPQDRQFILSSKKLLLSDSGFYLCAWTTGHNNQPQHFGDGTRLSIL.

The chain links TRBV19 to TRBJ2-7; 7 nucleotides align to TRBD1. The CDR3 has 17 amino acids. Germline-derived CDR1 and CDR2 are LNHDA and SQIVND (reference sequence). V lost 3 bases to trimming and J lost 2 bases; unmatched junction nucleotides: 13. The CDR3 DNA follows: TGTGCCAGTAGTATCACTTGGACAGGTTCTCGTCCCTACGAGCAGTACTTC. It encodes CASSITWTGSRPYEQYF.

This chain uses TRBV6-2 or TRBV6-3 with TRBJ2-1, with TRBD1 identical over 7 bases. J gave up 4 bases and V 5 bases, and 11 bases lay outside the gene matches. This CDR3 region has 16 residues. Germline V gives CDR1 MNHEY, CDR2 SVGEGT. The CDR3 region has the DNA TGTGCCAGCAGTCAACCCCGGGACAGCGATTACAATGAGCAGTTCTTC. Its translation is CASSQPRDSDYNEQFF.

The J gene is TRBJ1-4, the V gene TRBV6-5, with a possible D match to TRBD1 (5 bases). Per germline, CDR1 MNHEY and CDR2 SVGAGI. The CDR3 loop spans 15 amino acids. V dropped 2 bases and J dropped 3 bases, with 10 bases sitting between them. For the CDR3, the DNA is TGTGCCAGCAGTTACGGGGCGGCTCCTAATGAAAAACTGTTTTTT. Protein product: CASSYGAAPNEKLFF.

This clone came up once. The rearrangement uses TRBV28 and TRBJ2-3; tentatively, D is TRBD2 (6 bases). V gave up 3 bases and J gave up 4 bases, with 14 bases separating them. Germline V gives CDR1 MDHEN, CDR2 SYDVKM. This CDR3 comprises 15 residues. The CDR3 region is CASSLGGGWPDTQYF. The CDR3 DNA sequence: TGTGCCAGCAGTTTGGGTGGGGGGTGGCCAGATACGCAGTATTTT. The full variable domain, rest sourced from reference TRBV28 and TRBJ2-3, is DVKVTQSSRYLVKRTGEKVFLECVQDMDHENMFWYRQDPGLGLRLIYFSYDVKMKEKGDIPEGYSVSREKKERFSLILESASTNQTSMYLCASSLGGGWPDTQYFGPGTRLTVL.